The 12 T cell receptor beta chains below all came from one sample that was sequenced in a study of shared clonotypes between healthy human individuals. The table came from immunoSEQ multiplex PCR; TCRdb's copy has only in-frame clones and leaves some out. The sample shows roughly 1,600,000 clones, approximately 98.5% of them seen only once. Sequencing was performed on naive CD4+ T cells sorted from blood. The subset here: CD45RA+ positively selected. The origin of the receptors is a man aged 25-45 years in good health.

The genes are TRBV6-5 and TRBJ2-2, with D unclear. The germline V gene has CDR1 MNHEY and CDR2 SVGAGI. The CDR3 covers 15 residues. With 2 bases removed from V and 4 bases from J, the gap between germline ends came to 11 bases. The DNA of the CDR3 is TGTGCCAGCAGTTACCGGATTGGTATCACCGGGGAGCTGTTTTTT. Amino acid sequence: CASSYRIGITGELFF.

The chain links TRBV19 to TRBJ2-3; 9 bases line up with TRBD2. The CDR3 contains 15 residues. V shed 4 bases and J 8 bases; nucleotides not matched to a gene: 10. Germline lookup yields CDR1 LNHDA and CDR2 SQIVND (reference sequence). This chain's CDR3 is CASSNSGRTIGTQYF. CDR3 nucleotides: TGTGCCAGTAGTAATAGCGGGAGAACTATTGGTACGCAGTATTTT.

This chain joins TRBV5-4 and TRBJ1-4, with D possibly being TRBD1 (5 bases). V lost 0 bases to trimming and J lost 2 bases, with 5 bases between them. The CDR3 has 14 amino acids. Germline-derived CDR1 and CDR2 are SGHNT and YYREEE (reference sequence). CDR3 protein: CASSLEGTNEKLFF. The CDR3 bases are TGTGCCAGCAGCTTGGAGGGGACTAATGAAAAACTGTTTTTT.

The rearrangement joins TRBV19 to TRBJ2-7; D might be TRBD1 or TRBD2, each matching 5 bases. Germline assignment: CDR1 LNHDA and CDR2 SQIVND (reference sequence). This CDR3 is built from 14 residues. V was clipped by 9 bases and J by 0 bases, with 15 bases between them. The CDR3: CASATGPNSYEQYF. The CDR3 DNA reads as TGTGCCAGCGCGACGGGACCGAACTCCTACGAGCAGTACTTC.

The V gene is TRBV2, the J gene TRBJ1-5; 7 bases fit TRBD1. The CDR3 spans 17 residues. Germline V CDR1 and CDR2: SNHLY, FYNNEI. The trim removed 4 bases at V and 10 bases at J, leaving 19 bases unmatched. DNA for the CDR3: TGTGCCAGCAGTGGGGCTAGGGGTTTAGGGGGCGCAGACCCCCAGCATTTT. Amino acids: CASSGARGLGGADPQHF.

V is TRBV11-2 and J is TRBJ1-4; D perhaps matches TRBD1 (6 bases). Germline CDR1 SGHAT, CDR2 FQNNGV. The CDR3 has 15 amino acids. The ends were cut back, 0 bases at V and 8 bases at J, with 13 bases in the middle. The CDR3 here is CASSLEGGAQEKLFF. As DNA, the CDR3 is TGTGCCAGCAGCTTAGAGGGGGGGGCGCAGGAAAAACTGTTTTTT. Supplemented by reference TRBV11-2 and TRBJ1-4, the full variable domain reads EAGVAQSPRYKIIEKRQSVAFWCNPISGHATLYWYQQILGQGPKLLIQFQNNGVVDDSQLPKDRFSAERLKGVDSTLKIQPAKLEDSAVYLCASSLEGGAQEKLFFGSGTQLSVL.

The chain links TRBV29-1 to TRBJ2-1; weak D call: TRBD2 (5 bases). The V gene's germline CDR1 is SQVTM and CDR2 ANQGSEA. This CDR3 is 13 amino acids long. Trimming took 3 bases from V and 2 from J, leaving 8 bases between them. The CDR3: CSVERVPYNEQFF. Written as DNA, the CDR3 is TGCAGCGTTGAGAGGGTGCCCTACAATGAGCAGTTCTTC.

DNA of the CDR3: TGTGCCAGCAGCTTAGGAGTTTCTGAGCAGTTCTTC. Amino acids: CASSLGVSEQFF. The V call is TRBV7-2, the J call TRBJ2-1, with no clear D. CDR3 length equals 12 residues. Germline-derived CDR1 and CDR2 are SGHTA and FQGNSA. V shed 1 base and J shed 9 bases, with 7 bases lying between them.

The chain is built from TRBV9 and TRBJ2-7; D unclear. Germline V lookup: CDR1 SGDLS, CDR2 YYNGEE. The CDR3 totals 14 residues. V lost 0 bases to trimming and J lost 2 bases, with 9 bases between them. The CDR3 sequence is CASSVGLEPYEQYF. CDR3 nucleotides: TGTGCCAGCAGCGTAGGCCTGGAACCCTACGAGCAGTACTTC. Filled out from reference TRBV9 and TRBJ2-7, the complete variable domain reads DSGVTQTPKHLITATGQRVTLRCSPRSGDLSVYWYQQSLDQGLQFLIQYYNGEERAKGNILERFSAQQFPDLHSELNLSSLELGDSALYFCASSVGLEPYEQYFGPGTRLTVT.

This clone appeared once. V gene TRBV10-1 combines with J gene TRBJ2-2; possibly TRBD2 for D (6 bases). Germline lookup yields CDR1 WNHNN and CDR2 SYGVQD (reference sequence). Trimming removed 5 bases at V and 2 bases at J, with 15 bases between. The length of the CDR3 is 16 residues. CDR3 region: CASSFTGTPNTGELFF. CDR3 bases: TGCGCCAGCAGTTTCACCGGGACTCCCAACACCGGGGAGCTGTTTTTT.

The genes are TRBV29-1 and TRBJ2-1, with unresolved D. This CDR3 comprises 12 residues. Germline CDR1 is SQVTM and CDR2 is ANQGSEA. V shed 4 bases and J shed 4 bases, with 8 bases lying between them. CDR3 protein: CSVGWRYNEQFF. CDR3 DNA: TGCAGCGTTGGGTGGCGGTACAATGAGCAGTTCTTC.

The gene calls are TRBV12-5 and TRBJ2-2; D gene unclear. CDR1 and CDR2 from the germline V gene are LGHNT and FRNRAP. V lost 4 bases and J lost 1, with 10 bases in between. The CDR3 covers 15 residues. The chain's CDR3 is CASGSSSRNTGELFF. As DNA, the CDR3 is TGTGCTAGTGGTTCGAGTAGCCGGAACACCGGGGAGCTGTTTTTT. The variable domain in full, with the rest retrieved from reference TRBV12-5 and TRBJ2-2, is DARVTQTPRHKVTEMGQEVTMRCQPILGHNTVFWYRQTMMQGLELLAYFRNRAPLDDSGMPKDRFSAEMPDATLATLKIQPSEPRDSAVYFCASGSSSRNTGELFFGEGSRLTVL.